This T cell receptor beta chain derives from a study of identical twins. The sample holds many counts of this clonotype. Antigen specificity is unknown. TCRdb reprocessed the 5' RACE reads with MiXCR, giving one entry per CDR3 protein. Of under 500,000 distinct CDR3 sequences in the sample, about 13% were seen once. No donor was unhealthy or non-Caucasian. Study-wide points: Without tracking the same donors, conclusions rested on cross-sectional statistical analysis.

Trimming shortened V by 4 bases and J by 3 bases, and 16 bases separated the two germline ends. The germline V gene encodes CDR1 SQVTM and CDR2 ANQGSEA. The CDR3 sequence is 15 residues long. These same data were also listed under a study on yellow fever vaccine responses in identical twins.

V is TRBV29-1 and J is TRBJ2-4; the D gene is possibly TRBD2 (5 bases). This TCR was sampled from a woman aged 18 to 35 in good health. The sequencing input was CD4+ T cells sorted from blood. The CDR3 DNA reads TGCAGCGTTGGTCCCCCGGAAGGGAGCAAAAACATTCAGTACTTC. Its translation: CSVGPPEGSKNIQYF.